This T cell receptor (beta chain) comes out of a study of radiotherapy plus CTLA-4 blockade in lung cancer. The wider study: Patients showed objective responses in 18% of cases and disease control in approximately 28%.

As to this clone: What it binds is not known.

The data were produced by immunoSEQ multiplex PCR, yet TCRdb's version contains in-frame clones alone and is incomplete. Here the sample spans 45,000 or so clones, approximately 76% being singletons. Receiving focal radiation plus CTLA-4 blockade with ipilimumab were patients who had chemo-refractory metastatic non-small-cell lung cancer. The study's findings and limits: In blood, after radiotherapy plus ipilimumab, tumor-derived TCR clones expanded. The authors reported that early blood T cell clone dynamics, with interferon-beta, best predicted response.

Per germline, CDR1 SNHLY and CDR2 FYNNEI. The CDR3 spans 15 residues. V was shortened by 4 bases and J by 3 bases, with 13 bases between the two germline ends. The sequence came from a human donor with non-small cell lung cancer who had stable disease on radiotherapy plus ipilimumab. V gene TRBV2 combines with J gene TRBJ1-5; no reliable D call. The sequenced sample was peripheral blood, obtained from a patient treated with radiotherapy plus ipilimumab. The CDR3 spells CASSGGSDYNQPQHF. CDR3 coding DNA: TGTGCCAGCAGTGGAGGGTCGGACTACAATCAGCCCCAGCATTTT.